Listed below are T cell receptor beta chains from one sample, sequenced in a study of blood T cell repertoires in COVID-19. TCRdb's table, derived via immunoSEQ multiplex PCR, lists solely in-frame clones and lacks some. The data show about 130,000 clones, just under 85% seen once. Sequencing input: peripheral blood. Receptors originate from a woman aged 45-60 years with acute or convalescent COVID-19. Both conserved end residues are part of each CDR3. The D gene is left open where the match is weak. Size is stated for part of the rows, as once, few or many counts, or as a class when the clone is expanded.

cdr3_aa	cdr3_nt	clone_size	v_call	j_call	d_call
CASSPTSGTHYEQYF	TGCGCCAGCAGCCCCACTAGCGGGACTCACTACGAGCAGTACTTC	.	TRBV5-1	TRBJ2-7	TRBD2
CASSENNSPLHF	TGTGCCAGCAGTGAGAATAATTCACCCCTCCACTTT	.	TRBV27	TRBJ1-6	.
CAIPEPRMDTGELFF	TGTGCCATCCCCGAGCCCAGGATGGACACCGGGGAGCTGTTTTTT	.	TRBV10-3	TRBJ2-2	.
CSVTSGGTGSEQYF	TGCAGCGTGACTAGCGGGGGTACGGGGAGCGAGCAGTACTTC	.	TRBV29-1	TRBJ2-7	TRBD2
CASSPRPGSYTF	TGTGCCAGCAGTCCCCGACCGGGTAGCTACACCTTC	.	TRBV6-5	TRBJ1-2	.
CASSPLSRGASTDTQYF	TGTGCCAGCTCACCACTCTCACGGGGGGCTAGCACAGATACGCAGTATTTT	.	TRBV18	TRBJ2-3	.
CASSVGDRAFYEQYF	TGTGCCAGCAGCGTAGGGGACAGGGCCTTTTACGAGCAGTACTTC	few	TRBV9	TRBJ2-7	TRBD1
CASSPGLADNEQFF	TGCGCCAGCAGCCCGGGACTAGCGGACAATGAGCAGTTCTTC	.	TRBV4-1	TRBJ2-1	TRBD2
CASSFYRAGDQPQHF	TGTGCCAGCAGCTTTTACAGAGCCGGGGATCAGCCCCAGCATTTT	.	TRBV7-9	TRBJ1-5	.
CASSQAGGKTEAFF	TGTGCCAGCAGCCAAGCAGGGGGCAAAACTGAAGCTTTCTTT	.	TRBV3-1/TRBV3-2	TRBJ1-1	TRBD1
CAWSVQGSQPQHF	TGTGCCTGGAGTGTACAGGGAAGCCAGCCCCAGCATTTT	.	TRBV30	TRBJ1-5	.
CASSLRASGGLATDTQYF	TGTGCCAGCAGCTTAAGGGCTAGCGGGGGTCTGGCGACAGATACGCAGTATTTT	.	TRBV7-3	TRBJ2-3	TRBD2
CASSALGGTGTDTQYF	TGTGCCAGTAGTGCCCTAGGGGGGACAGGGACAGATACGCAGTATTTT	.	TRBV19	TRBJ2-3	TRBD1
CASRGGLAEQYF	TGTGCCAGTAGGGGGGGGTTAGCCGAGCAGTACTTC	.	TRBV19	TRBJ2-7	TRBD2
CARAGRGKRYGYTF	TGTGCCAGGGCGGGCAGGGGAAAAAGGTATGGCTACACCTTC	once	TRBV24-1	TRBJ1-2	.
CASEDRGSSGELFF	TGTGCCAGCGAGGACAGGGGTTCCTCCGGGGAGCTGTTTTTT	.	TRBV19	TRBJ2-2	TRBD1
CASSQPGQEYYEQYF	TGTGCCAGCAGCCAACCGGGACAGGAGTACTACGAGCAGTACTTC	.	TRBV3-1/TRBV3-2	TRBJ2-7	TRBD1
CASSIRTGDSPLHF	TGTGCCAGTAGTATTCGGACAGGCGATTCACCCCTCCACTTT	.	TRBV19	TRBJ1-6	TRBD1
CASSPGTPVGNTIYF	TGTGCCAGCAGCCCGGGAACACCGGTAGGAAACACCATATATTTT	.	TRBV5-4	TRBJ1-3	.
CSALTGEARGYTF	TGCAGCGCCTTGACAGGGGAGGCGAGGGGCTACACCTTC	.	TRBV29-1	TRBJ1-2	TRBD1
CASSVPGGWSGANVLTF	TGTGCCAGCAGTGTCCCAGGGGGCTGGTCTGGGGCCAACGTCCTGACTTTC	.	TRBV2	TRBJ2-6	TRBD1
CASSQEIAGGGDTQYF	TGTGCCAGCAGCCAAGAAATAGCGGGGGGAGGAGATACGCAGTATTTT	few	TRBV4-2	TRBJ2-3	TRBD2
CAISQERQGGQPQHF	TGTGCCATCAGCCAGGAACGGCAGGGAGGCCAGCCCCAGCATTTT	.	TRBV10-3	TRBJ1-5	.